This T cell receptor (beta chain) was retrieved from a study of regulatory dendritic cells for organ transplantation (TCRdb year 2017). Notes on the research overall: The TCRbeta repertoires of sorted naive and memory CD4+ and CD8+ T cells were sequenced before and after allostimulation with regulatory or mature dendritic cells.

What the work shows at the level of the full study, not this receptor alone: Of the resting subsets, memory CD8+ T cells had the largest number of alloreactive TCR clonotypes. Sequencing was done in only a couple of subjects, and the authors reported considerable heterogeneity between individuals in the alloreactive memory CD8+ T cell pool. Repertoires were highly diverse in naive CD4+ and CD8+ T cells, less diverse in memory cells, and most oligoclonal in memory CD8+ cells. In both subjects, allostimulation led to expansion of memory CD8+ clones, though the expansion induced by regulatory dendritic cells appeared to be more limited than that induced by mature dendritic cells.

FACS was used to sort naive T cells as CD45RA+ cells and memory T cells as CD45RO+ CD4+ or CD8+ cells. T cells for TCR sequencing came from a couple of healthy control subjects. Sorted T cell subsets that were not stimulated were used as baseline controls for the mixed lymphocyte reactions. Genomic DNA was extracted with the Qiagen DNeasy Blood & Tissue Kit. Comment on this clone: It has no known antigen specificity. No base quality information exists; no much larger clone differs at one position.

The junction shows trimming of 0 bases on V and 12 bases on J, and the gene matches do not reach 15 bases of it. The CDR3 sequence holds 17 residues, the cysteine and phenylalanine included. Only the CDR3 portion is preserved as DNA: 51 bases, with reading frame beginning at the first base. The germline V gene sets CDR1 to SGDLS and CDR2 to YYNGEE. A multiplexed two-step PCR with Vbeta-specific forward primers and Jbeta-specific reverse primers was used to amplify the TCRbeta CDR3 regions. TCRbeta libraries were sequenced on an Illumina instrument through the immunoSEQ service. As for how the authors treated the data: IMGT annotation was used to assign V, D and J genes, and synthetic CDR3 analogues were used to correct the counts for multiplex PCR bias. The immunoSEQ Analyzer calculated repertoire clonality as one minus the normalized Shannon entropy. Fisher's exact test with Benjamini-Hochberg false discovery rate control was used to define clonal expansion, with two-tailed P<0.01. The source is immuneACCESS, and TCRdb retained only in-frame sequences with V and J called. Part of the clones is not carried over; for the studies checked, unresolved V genes explain less than half of this, and the remainder is unexplained. The DNA gave D and trimming, while V, J and clone size come from that table. For this sample the table gives some 29,000 clones, of which about four fifths were detected only once. The ten largest make up around 0.093% of the sample.

Recombination linked TRBV9 to TRBJ2-1; 10 middle bases align to TRBD2. The sequenced sample consisted of naive CD4+ T cells from blood. The meaning of the sample's cell subset or site label: CD45RA+ naive T cells. The sequence was obtained from a human donor in good health. The CDR3 is CASSVDGSGGLLSRQFF. The sequence in DNA is TGTGCCAGCAGCGTAGACGGTAGCGGGGGGCTCCTTTCGAGGCAGTTCTTC.